This T cell receptor beta chain comes out of a study of identical twins. Regarding this clonotype: The junction departs from germline at one end; a sequencing error may be responsible.

CDR3 length: 13 amino acids. TCRdb used MiXCR to reprocess the 5' RACE reads, holding one entry per CDR3 protein. This sample has nearly 650,000 distinct CDR3 sequences; roughly 7.1% occur once, and the top ten carry about 1.5%. These records were also assigned to another study, of yellow fever vaccine responses in identical twins.

The rearrangement joins TRBV12-3 or TRBV12-4 to TRBJ2-7; 8 nucleotides match TRBD1. The sample taken for sequencing was PBMCs. This clonotype originated in a woman aged 18-30 years in good health. DNA of the CDR3: TGTGCCAGCAGTTTTTTTGGGGGACAGGAACATTCCTTC. It translates to CASSFFGGQEHSF.